This note documents a single T cell receptor (beta chain) sequence. This clone was detected only a few times. The clone's antigen remains unknown. Base quality data are lacking; no much larger clone is found one base away. V is reduced by 0 bases and J by 5 bases, leaving a spacing of 14 bases between them. Measured from the cysteine to the phenylalanine, the CDR3 is 15 residues long. The sequence is cut down to CDR3 DNA, 45 bases in frame from base 1. Taken from the germline V gene, the CDR1 and CDR2 loops are SGDLS and YYNGEE. This record comes from a study of beta chain features in type 1 diabetes (dated by TCRdb to the late 2010s). Turning to the overall study: Patients and healthy donors did not differ in mean age, gender distribution, total cell number or subset yield. A total of about 100,000,000 sorted cells were examined across all samples, and RNA yield correlated strongly with the number of cells per subset. In the study, TCRB repertoires of sorted circulating CD4+ T cell subsets from recently diagnosed type 1 diabetes patients were compared with those of matched healthy donors. Whereas all 30 or so donors provided naive and central memory subsets, regulatory and stem cell-like memory subsets were isolated from just 8 patients and about 8 healthy donors.

Each donor gave one peripheral blood draw, about 100 mL on average, collected into heparinised tubes. A BD FACSAria II and a panel including CD45RO, CCR7, CD25, CD127, CD95 and CD27 were used to sort naive, central memory, regulatory and stem cell-like memory CD4+ T cells. Purity was above 98% for every sorted population. PBMCs were isolated immediately by Lymphoprep density gradient centrifugation and stained directly without culture. So that batch effects would be minimized, each experiment stained and sorted samples in pairs, pairing one healthy donor with one patient. What the authors observed across the whole study: A moderate but significant shortening of TCRB CDR3 length was observed in type 1 diabetes patients in all four CD4+ subsets. Because cDNA rather than genomic DNA was sequenced, highly expressing activated cells could have been over-represented, although no difference in activation and CD3 levels was found between groups. Patients with type 1 diabetes made fewer insertions and deleted more nucleotides at VDJ recombination sites, implying thymic rearrangement abnormalities. Because small numbers of individuals were included in the HLA sub-analyses, any influence of HLA type on TCRB rearrangement was left unresolved. Shorter templates might have been favored by PCR, but patient and control samples were amplified and corrected together, so both groups would have been affected equally by any skew. Naive, central memory and regulatory TCRB repertoires appeared to be more alike among patients than among healthy donors.

The entire amount of isolated RNA was reverse transcribed using the High Capacity cDNA Reverse Transcription Kit, so the sequenced TCRB transcripts were expressed ones. Naive, central memory and regulatory T cell samples underwent deep immunoSEQ sequencing, averaging about 3.57 million total reads per sample. Sorted cells were lysed in RLT buffer, and RNA was extracted using DNase-treated RNeasy Micro or Mini kits according to cell number. Each cell subset was processed separately to prevent cross-contamination, with patient and healthy donor samples processed together. Using the immunoSEQ multiplex PCR, TCRB sequences were amplified from cDNA into 87-bp fragments spanning the CDR3 region. The amplicons were sequenced using the Illumina HiSeq platform. As for how the authors treated the data: PCR bias was computationally corrected using synthetic template baselines, reads within Hamming distance 2 were collapsed, and singletons that could not be merged were discarded. Reads were aligned to IMGT to assign V, D and J genes, CDR3 length, and insertions or deletions at six rearrangement sites. Within each subset, clonotype counts were normalized to sorted cell number, and only after that were true diversity and Gini coefficients computed with the tcR R package. The overlap coefficient, calculated on TCRB nucleotide sequences, was used to quantify repertoire sharing. Out-of-frame TCRB sequences from naive cells were analyzed to stand in for the pre-selection repertoire. Entries here come from immuneACCESS through TCRdb and include only in-frame sequences with V and J called. Some clones fail to appear in such tables; in the studies checked, an unresolved V gene covers under half of the shortfall, and the cause of the remainder is unknown. D and trimming come from the DNA, and the V and J calls and clone size come from that table. This sample holds 350,000 to 450,000 clones; about 15% were observed only once. 0.035% to 0.04% of the sample goes to the ten largest clones.

The receptor comes from a man aged 25 to 45 in good health. The sequencing input was naive CD4+ T cells from blood. In the paper's terms, the cell subset or site label means: true naive CD4+ T cells. The chain is assembled from TRBV9 and TRBJ2-5; the D gene is perhaps TRBD2, on 6 matching bases. The CDR3 reads CASSVASVGFETQYF. In nucleotides, the sequence is TGTGCCAGCAGCGTAGCTAGCGTTGGCTTCGAGACCCAGTACTTC. With the portions outside the CDR3 filled from the reference TRBV9 and TRBJ2-5 genes, the complete variable region becomes DSGVTQTPKHLITATGQRVTLRCSPRSGDLSVYWYQQSLDQGLQFLIQYYNGEERAKGNILERFSAQQFPDLHSELNLSSLELGDSALYFCASSVASVGFETQYFGPGTRLLVL.